This entry describes one T cell receptor beta chain. Its cognate antigen has yet to be identified. No base qualities exist here, and no much larger clone lies one base off it. TCRdb names Illumina HiSeq 1500 as the instrument used. TCRdb reprocessed the public reads (quality trimming at Q25 with fastp, clone calling with MiXCR) and kept in-frame beta chains. When rows share a CDR3 protein, they turn into one entry using the most common DNA and genes. Present in this sample are about 340,000 distinct CDR3 sequences, just under 30% of which were seen just once. Jointly, the top ten make up 15% to 20% of the sample. Including cysteine and phenylalanine, the CDR3 has 15 amino acids. Of the read, only the CDR3 DNA is kept; its 45 bases are in frame from base 1. V is cut by 2 bases and J by 0 bases, and the space between the germline ends is 9 bases. Looking up the germline V gene yields CDR1 MNHEY and CDR2 SVGEGT.

In light of the paper, this sample's treatment or condition label describes: in vitro stimulation with specific CMV peptide epitopes to enrich CMV-specific T cells. This sample is drawn from a study of T cell repertoires in cytomegalovirus infection (dated by TCRdb to the late 2010s). The study in broad terms: Alongside well-studied HLA-B-restricted epitopes, the peptide stimulations were aimed at recently identified HLA-C-restricted CMV epitopes, whose presentation resists viral immunomodulation. Because public TCR beta signatures pointed to carriage of CMV infection together with the matching HLA type, the HLA type of each donor mattered for the analysis.

Summary of the overall study and its limitations: Carriers of CMV infection plus the relevant HLA type were discriminated by the cumulative frequency of public TCR beta family members in the study cohort and in an independent 352-donor cohort. In the ex vivo response, HLA-C-restricted CMV-specific TCR beta clonotypes were dominant, and in two of eight donors the single most frequent clonotype came from this HLA-C-restricted group.

In this chain, TRBV6-2 or TRBV6-3 is recombined with TRBJ2-3, with the D gene call left open. Sequenced here: cultured PBMCs, sampled from culture after CMV antigen stimulation. This clonotype originated in a human donor in good health (CMV status not recorded). Some clones in this sample may be carry-over from other donors' samples. The nucleotide sequence is TGTGCCAGCAGTTACATCGGACGGAGCACAGATACGCAGTATTTT. It is translated as CASSYIGRSTDTQYF.